A selection of T cell receptor beta chains follows, all from one sample in a study of blood T cells in healthy people across ages. One entry per CDR3 protein results from TCRdb running MiXCR on the 5' RACE reads. The data contain hundreds of thousands of distinct CDR3 sequences, roughly 41% of them seen just once; the ten biggest clones take up under 25%. The sequencing sample was made of blood. The receptors derive from an older woman in good health. CDR3s include the opening cysteine and the closing phenylalanine or tryptophan. Fields, in order: CDR3 DNA, CDR3 protein, D gene, clone size, CDR3 length, V gene, J gene. A D gene is named only where the DNA matches it firmly. Clone sizes are given selectively: once, few, many, or a class where the clone is expanded.

TGTGCCATCAGGAAGGGGGCGACGGGATTGGACACTGAAGCTTTCTTT	CAIRKGATGLDTEAFF	TRBD1	.	16	TRBV10-3	TRBJ1-1
TGTGCCAGCAGATACAGGGGTGGGGGAGGCCTTTCCAAGAACACTGAAGCTTTCTTT	CASRYRGGGGLSKNTEAFF	TRBD1	.	19	TRBV12-3/TRBV12-4	TRBJ1-1
TGTGCCAGCAGGATACTAGCGGGAGAGAATTTATACAATGAGCAGTTCTTC	CASRILAGENLYNEQFF	TRBD2	few	17	TRBV4-2	TRBJ2-1
TGTGCCAGCAGTTTAGACCGGATTAACTATGGCTACACCTTC	CASSLDRINYGYTF	.	.	14	TRBV12-3/TRBV12-4	TRBJ1-2
TGTGCCAGCAGCGGGGGGGCGGGATCCCAAGAGACCCAGTACTTC	CASSGGAGSQETQYF	TRBD2	.	15	TRBV28	TRBJ2-5
TGTGCTAGTGGTTTGTCCGTCACAGGGCGGCCCCAGCATTTT	CASGLSVTGRPQHF	.	.	14	TRBV12-5	TRBJ1-5
TGCGCCAGCAGCTTAGGGACGTACGAAGAGCAGTACTTC	CASSLGTYEEQYF	.	.	13	TRBV5-1	TRBJ2-7
TGTGCCAGCTCCGTCAGTTGGTTGGAGACCCAGTACTTC	CASSVSWLETQYF	.	.	13	TRBV28	TRBJ2-5
TGTGCCAGCAGCTTACAGATGGCCGTTGAGCAGTTCTTC	CASSLQMAVEQFF	.	few	13	TRBV7-9	TRBJ2-1
TGTGCCAGCAGCAAAGCGGTCGGGGGATTCGAGACCCAGTACTTC	CASSKAVGGFETQYF	.	many	15	TRBV21-1	TRBJ2-5
TGTGCCAGCAGCTTAGTAGAGACAGCTTTGTATACGCAGTATTTT	CASSLVETALYTQYF	.	many	15	TRBV7-2	TRBJ2-3
TGTGCCAGCAGCCCGTTGACAGGGGTAGACATTCAGTACTTC	CASSPLTGVDIQYF	TRBD1	.	14	TRBV7-9	TRBJ2-4
TGTGCCAGCAGTGAGGGGGGCGGGGGGGCGGAGACCCAGTACTTC	CASSEGGGGAETQYF	TRBD2	few	15	TRBV25-1	TRBJ2-5
TGTGCTAGTGGTTTGGTAATAGTAGTTGGACAGGGACATGAGCAGTTCTTC	CASGLVIVVGQGHEQFF	TRBD1	.	17	TRBV12-5	TRBJ2-1
TGCGCCAGCAGCCAAGACGAAGGGGGTGATGAAAAACTGTTTTTT	CASSQDEGGDEKLFF	.	.	15	TRBV4-3	TRBJ1-4
TGTGCCAGCAGTAAAATGACAGGGAAGAATGAAAAACTGTTTTTT	CASSKMTGKNEKLFF	TRBD1	.	15	TRBV2	TRBJ1-4
TGCGCCAGCAGCGAGACAGTACCGGGACCTAGCTCTGGTGAAAAACTGTTTTTT	CASSETVPGPSSGEKLFF	.	.	18	TRBV5-1	TRBJ1-4
TGTGCCAGCAGCTACACGGGACAGGCTCATTCACCCCTCCACTTT	CASSYTGQAHSPLHF	TRBD1	.	15	TRBV11-2	TRBJ1-6
TGTGCCACCAGCAGAACCGCGGAGACAGGGTTCAAAAACATTCAGTACTTC	CATSRTAETGFKNIQYF	TRBD1	few	17	TRBV15	TRBJ2-4
TGTGCCAGCAGCTTATTCGAACGGGAGGGCCTCCTCGGAAATGAGCAGTTCTTC	CASSLFEREGLLGNEQFF	TRBD2	many	18	TRBV7-8	TRBJ2-1
TGTGCCAGCAGTCTAGATGGACTGGAGAGCTCCTACAATGAGCAGTACTTC	CASSLDGLESSYNEQYF	.	.	17	TRBV6-2/TRBV6-3	TRBJ2-7
TGCAGTGCTAGTACTGTGGAGACCCAGTACTTC	CSASTVETQYF	.	.	11	TRBV20-1	TRBJ2-5
TGTGCCAGCAGCCTCCTGCGGCGGGAAAACACAGATACGCAGTATTTT	CASSLLRRENTDTQYF	.	.	16	TRBV7-6	TRBJ2-3
TGCGCCAGCAGCTTACAGCCAGATCAGCCCCAGCATTTT	CASSLQPDQPQHF	.	few	13	TRBV5-1	TRBJ1-5
TGTGCCGGGCGGGGGGAAGTCGATGAGCAGTTCTTC	CAGRGEVDEQFF	TRBD2	few	12	TRBV12-5	TRBJ2-1
TGTGCCTCCGGGGGAAGGAACACTGAAGCTTTCTTT	CASGGRNTEAFF	.	few	12	TRBV10-3	TRBJ1-1